This T cell receptor (beta chain) was sequenced during a study of blood T cell repertoires in COVID-19. Study-level information: Samples came from the United States, Italy and Spain, spanning acute and convalescent COVID-19. Nucleic acid was either cDNA or gDNA, and it came from T cells, B-cell-depleted T cells, or PBMCs.

Original analysis: Estimation of nucleated cell counts was performed using reference gene primer amplification. Profiling relied on immunoSEQ multiplex PCR, and the TCRdb table lists in-frame clones only, not all of them. From that table come the V and J calls and clone size; the DNA was used to work out D and trimming. The sample carries just under 300,000 clones, about 88% recorded once. Germline lookup yields CDR1 MGHRA and CDR2 YSYEKL. Between the trimmed V and J ends, which lost 1 base and 0 bases, there was a span of 9 bases. The CDR3 sequence is 16 residues long. The V call is TRBV4-1, the J call TRBJ1-4, with TRBD1 as a possible D gene (5 bases). Sequencing used peripheral blood. This TCR derives from a man between 65 and 80 years old with acute or convalescent COVID-19. DNA of the CDR3: TGCGCCAGCAGCCAAGGCAGGGTGGCAACTAATGAAAAACTGTTTTTT. Translated, it gives CASSQGRVATNEKLFF.